The 21 T cell receptor beta chains given below trace back to one sample, sequenced in a study of OX40 agonist ivuxolimab in advanced cancers. Sequencing was performed with immunoSEQ multiplex PCR; in TCRdb, only in-frame clones are kept and a portion is missing. The sample carries some 75,000 clones, 85% recorded once. The sample consisted of CD4+ or CD8+ T cells sorted from blood, taken in a trial of the OX40 agonist ivuxolimab. All receptors come from an adult with an advanced solid tumor such as melanoma, head and neck, liver or kidney cancer.

The genes are TRBV30 and TRBJ2-7; D is unclear. This CDR3 is 12 amino acids long. Germline CDR1 and CDR2: GTSNPN and SVGIG (reference sequence). V was shortened by 4 bases and J by 5 bases, with 12 bases between the two germline ends. The CDR3 DNA sequence: TGTGCCTGGACCCCCCGTAGGAACGAGCAGTACTTC. Translation gives CAWTPRRNEQYF.

V usage is TRBV10-3 and J usage is TRBJ1-1; a weak D match, TRBD1 (6 bases). This CDR3 is built from 14 residues. Trimming stripped 4 bases from V and 1 base from J, with 10 bases between. Germline V gene sequence: CDR1 ENHRY, CDR2 SYGVKD. The CDR3: CAISVGQQNTEAFF. The CDR3 coding sequence is TGTGCCATCAGTGTAGGACAGCAGAACACTGAAGCTTTCTTT.

V usage is TRBV10-2 and J usage is TRBJ1-5; the D is unclear. The ends were cut back, 6 bases at V and 3 bases at J, with 12 bases in the middle. The CDR3 totals 14 residues. The V gene's germline CDR1 is WSHSY and CDR2 SAAADI. The CDR3 DNA reads TGCGCCAGCAGCCTCGGGAGGAACAATCAGCCCCAGCATTTT. It is translated as CASSLGRNNQPQHF.

The sample holds one count of this clone. The CDR3 reads CAIRGTLNTEAFF. The DNA for the CDR3 is TGTGCCATCAGAGGGACACTGAACACTGAAGCTTTCTTT. The genes are TRBV10-3 and TRBJ1-1; D perhaps matches TRBD1 (6 bases). This CDR3 is 13 amino acids long. V lost 6 bases and J 0 bases, leaving 8 bases between the germline ends. Germline CDR1 ENHRY, CDR2 SYGVKD.

The rearrangement joins TRBV19 to TRBJ1-2; TRBD1 aligns across 7 bases. The germline V gene has CDR1 LNHDA and CDR2 SQIVND (reference sequence). J lost 4 bases, V lost 6 bases, and 8 bases had no gene match. The CDR3 has 14 residues. For the CDR3, the DNA is TGTGCCAGTAGCCTCGTCGGACAGGTCTATGGCTACACCTTC. It encodes CASSLVGQVYGYTF.

This clone was recorded once. The chain has TRBV29-1 and TRBJ1-1, with unresolved D. The V gene's germline CDR1 is SQVTM and CDR2 ANQGSEA. V lost 4 bases and J lost 3, with 9 bases in between. The CDR3 consists of 12 residues. The DNA of the CDR3 is TGCAGCGTTGCTGGGTTGGACACTGAAGCTTTCTTT. This codes for CSVAGLDTEAFF.

The V gene is TRBV19, the J gene TRBJ2-7; the D gene could be TRBD1 or TRBD2 (5 bases each). The V gene's germline CDR1 is LNHDA and CDR2 SQIVND (reference sequence). This CDR3 spans 13 amino acids. V was clipped by 1 base and J by 6 bases, with 10 bases between them. CDR3 in DNA: TGTGCCAGTAGTATAGGAGGGACCCTCGAGCAGTACTTC. It specifies CASSIGGTLEQYF.

The rearrangement joins TRBV6-5 to TRBJ2-3; 7 nucleotides match TRBD2. Germline CDR1 reads MNHEY; CDR2 reads SVGAGI. The V segment lost 5 bases and the J segment 5 bases; nucleotides outside the gene matches: 4. This CDR3 region has 13 residues. This CDR3 is CASSQRGEDTQYF. CDR3 nucleotides: TGTGCCAGCAGTCAGCGGGGTGAAGATACGCAGTATTTT.

This clone was picked up one time. The rearrangement uses TRBV18 and TRBJ2-3; D might be TRBD1 (6 bases). This CDR3 contains 14 residues. The germline V and J ends were trimmed by 2 bases and 5 bases, with 11 bases remaining between them. Germline V CDR1 and CDR2: KGHSH, LQKENI. CDR3 bases: TGTGCCAGCTCACCAATTAGACAGGAAGATACGCAGTATTTT. This translates into CASSPIRQEDTQYF. Combining the CDR3 with reference TRBV18 and TRBJ2-3 gives the whole variable domain NAGVMQNPRHLVRRRGQEARLRCSPMKGHSHVYWYRQLPEEGLKFMVYLQKENIIDESGMPKERFSAEFPKEGPSILRIQQVVRGDSAAYFCASSPIRQEDTQYFGPGTRLTVL.

The chain carries TRBV2 and TRBJ2-3; a weak D match, TRBD2 (5 bases). CDR1 and CDR2 (germline): SNHLY, FYNNEI. Trimming left V 0 bases short and J 1 base short, with 17 bases between. CDR3 length: 18 residues. The CDR3 here is CASSEAWAGPRGTDTQYF. The DNA of the CDR3 is TGTGCCAGCAGTGAAGCATGGGCGGGTCCCCGAGGCACAGATACGCAGTATTTT.

The rearrangement joins TRBV7-2 to TRBJ2-1; D may be TRBD1 or TRBD2 (5 bases each). Germline V gene data show CDR1 as SGHTA and CDR2 as FQGNSA. This CDR3 contains 17 residues. Between the trimmed V and J ends, which lost 2 bases and 4 bases, there was a span of 18 bases. Here the CDR3 DNA reads TGTGCCAGCAGCTTAATCTCTGGTGGGGGACCGTACAATGAGCAGTTCTTC. It codes for CASSLISGGGPYNEQFF.

CDR3 sequence (DNA): TGTGCCAGCCGAGCTAGGGACTATGGCTACACCTTC. Its protein product is CASRARDYGYTF. The chain uses TRBV11-2 and TRBJ1-2; D remains ambiguous. CDR1 and CDR2 (germline): SGHAT, FQNNGV. The CDR3 has 12 amino acids. V was shortened by 8 bases and J by 3 bases, with 10 bases between the two germline ends.

The CDR3 DNA sequence: TGTGCCACCAGCAGAGATATTAGCAGGGAAATCTACGAGCAGTACTTC. Translated: CATSRDISREIYEQYF. The V call is TRBV15, the J call TRBJ2-7; tentatively, D is TRBD1 (5 bases). The CDR3 runs to 16 residues. From germline, CDR1 is LNHNV and CDR2 YYDKDF (reference sequence). Trimming removed 0 bases from V and 3 bases from J, with 15 bases in between.

V usage is TRBV27 and J usage is TRBJ2-3; D not certain. Germline CDR1 and CDR2: MNHEY and SMNVEV (reference sequence). The length of the CDR3 is 15 residues. V gave up 2 bases and J gave up 9 bases, with 18 bases separating them. The DNA of the CDR3 is TGTGCCAGCAGTTTAGGACCTAAGTCCGCTCTCACGCAGTATTTT. This codes for CASSLGPKSALTQYF.

This chain connects TRBV9 to TRBJ2-5, with D uncertain. The CDR3 has 13 amino acids. Deletions cut 4 bases from V and 1 base from J, with 8 bases between. Looked up from germline, CDR1 is SGDLS and CDR2 is YYNGEE. CDR3 loop: CASSLSFQETQYF. The DNA of the CDR3 is TGTGCCAGCAGCCTCAGCTTCCAAGAGACCCAGTACTTC.

The DNA of the CDR3 is TGTGCCAGCAGTTACATTCGGAACACTGAAGCTTTCTTT. Amino acids: CASSYIRNTEAFF. The genes are TRBV6-5 and TRBJ1-1; no definite D call. V was cut by 2 bases and J by 1 base, with 5 bases left in between. CDR1 MNHEY and CDR2 SVGAGI come from the germline V gene. The CDR3 runs 13 residues.

The chain joins TRBV29-1 to TRBJ2-3; D remains unclear. V lost 3 bases and J 0 bases, leaving 10 bases between the germline ends. The germline CDR1 and CDR2 sequences are SQVTM and ANQGSEA. The CDR3 totals 14 residues. The CDR3 is CSVDLTTSTDTQYF. The CDR3 coding sequence is TGCAGCGTTGACCTGACCACTAGCACAGATACGCAGTATTTT.

This rearrangement joins TRBV28 to TRBJ1-2, with D tentatively TRBD1 (6 bases). Looked up from germline, CDR1 is MDHEN and CDR2 is SYDVKM. The CDR3 has 14 residues. Trimming pared 1 base from V and 4 bases from J, leaving 10 bases between. CDR3: CASSLYGRGYGYTF. The CDR3 DNA sequence: TGTGCCAGCAGTTTATATGGCAGGGGCTATGGCTACACCTTC.

The chain combines TRBV5-4 with TRBJ2-1, with D perhaps TRBD1 (5 bases). V lost 3 bases, J lost 3 bases, and 13 bases lay in between. The CDR3 is made up of 15 amino acids. The germline CDR1 and CDR2 sequences are SGHNT and YYREEE (reference sequence). CDR3 in DNA: TGTGCCAGCAGCTGGTCGGCGGACAACTACAATGAGCAGTTCTTC. Its protein is CASSWSADNYNEQFF. The variable domain in full, completed from reference TRBV5-4 and TRBJ2-1, reads ETGVTQSPTHLIKTRGQQVTLRCSSQSGHNTVSWYQQALGQGPQFIFQYYREEENGRGNFPPRFSGLQFPNYSSELNVNALELDDSALYLCASSWSADNYNEQFFGPGTRLTVL.

This sequence joins TRBV30 and TRBJ1-5, with D possibly being TRBD1 (5 bases). V lost 0 bases to trimming and J lost 4 bases, with 13 bases between them. Germline V gene lookup returns CDR1 GTSNPN and CDR2 SVGIG (reference sequence). The CDR3 is made up of 15 amino acids. The CDR3 DNA sequence: TGTGCCTGGAGTGTATGGGGCAGGCAAAATCAGCCCCAGCATTTT. It yields the protein CAWSVWGRQNQPQHF.

The chain joins TRBV7-9 to TRBJ1-2, with 7 bases that match TRBD1. Germline trimming cut 4 bases from V and 5 bases from J; bases unmatched to any gene: 7. Germline-derived CDR1 and CDR2 are SEHNR and FQNEAQ (reference sequence). This CDR3 is 14 amino acids long. CDR3 sequence (DNA): TGTGCCAGCAGCTCTCGGACAGGAACATATGGCTACACCTTC. Encoded protein: CASSSRTGTYGYTF.